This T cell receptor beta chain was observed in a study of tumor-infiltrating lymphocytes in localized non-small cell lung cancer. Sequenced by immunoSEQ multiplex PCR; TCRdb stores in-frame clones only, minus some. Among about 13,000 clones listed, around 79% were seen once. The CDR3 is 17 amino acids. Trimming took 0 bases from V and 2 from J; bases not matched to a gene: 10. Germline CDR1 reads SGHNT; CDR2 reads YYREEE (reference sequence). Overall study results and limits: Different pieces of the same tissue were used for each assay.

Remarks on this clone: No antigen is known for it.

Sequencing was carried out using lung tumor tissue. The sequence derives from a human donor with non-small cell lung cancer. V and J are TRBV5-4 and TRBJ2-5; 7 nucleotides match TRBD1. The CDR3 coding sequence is TGTGCCAGCAGCTTGGGTGGGCCGGGACAGTTTCAAGAGACCCAGTACTTC. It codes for CASSLGGPGQFQETQYF.